Below, 21 T cell receptor beta chains from the same sample are listed, as sequenced in a study of identical twins. In TCRdb, the 5' RACE reads were re-called with MiXCR into one record per CDR3 protein. The sample holds hundreds of thousands of distinct CDR3 sequences, around 5.7% seen once. Sequencing was performed on naive T cells sorted from blood. These receptors were taken from a man between 18 and 35 years old in good health.

This clonotype was observed many times. The genes are TRBV12-3 or TRBV12-4 and TRBJ2-7; weak D call: TRBD1 (6 bases). This CDR3 comprises 13 residues. V was shortened by 1 base and J by 5 bases, with 9 bases between the two germline ends. The CDR3 coding sequence is TGTGCCAGCAGTTTAGGGACAGCTCACGAGCAGTACGTC. This translates into CASSLGTAHEQYV.

This clonotype has a count of ten or more. The gene calls are TRBV12-3 or TRBV12-4 and TRBJ2-1, with TRBD2 matching over 9 bases. Germline trimming cut 9 bases from V and 3 bases from J; bases unmatched to any gene: 3. The CDR3 is 13 amino acids. CDR3 bases: TGTGCCAGTATACTAGCGGGCTACAATGAGCAGTTCTTC. Encoded protein: CASILAGYNEQFF.

V usage is TRBV2 and J usage is TRBJ2-7, with D possibly TRBD1 on 6 matching bases. The germline gives CDR1 SNHLY, CDR2 FYNNEI. The length of the CDR3 is 17 residues. V was shortened by 0 bases and J by 6 bases, with 21 bases between the two germline ends. The CDR3 here is CASSEARGTYTSREQYV. As DNA, the CDR3 is TGTGCCAGCAGTGAAGCGAGGGGGACATACACCTCCCGCGAGCAGTACGTC.

The rearrangement uses TRBV10-3 and TRBJ2-1; 10 bases align to TRBD2. V shed 6 bases, J shed 5 bases, and the junction held 7 bases outside the gene matches. This CDR3 spans 15 amino acids. Germline V gene sequence: CDR1 ENHRY, CDR2 SYGVKD. CDR3 protein: CAISASGRSHNEQFF. For the CDR3, the DNA is TGTGCCATCAGCGCTAGCGGGAGATCTCACAATGAGCAGTTCTTC.

This clonotype was seen ten or more times. This chain joins TRBV4-1 and TRBJ2-2, with D possibly being TRBD1 or TRBD2 (5 bases each). Trimming stripped 4 bases from V and 5 bases from J, with 23 bases between. The germline CDR1 and CDR2 sequences are MGHRA and YSYEKL. The CDR3 is made up of 18 amino acids. The CDR3 DNA reads as TGCGCCAGCAGCCCGGAGGTCCTCGGGGCGCGTCATACCGGGGAGCTGTTTTTT. This encodes CASSPEVLGARHTGELFF.

This clonotype showed up just a few times. The chain employs TRBV11-2 and TRBJ1-3; possibly TRBD1 for D (5 bases). Trimming removed 5 bases from V and 0 bases from J, with 8 bases in between. This CDR3 spans 14 amino acids. Looked up from germline, CDR1 is SGHAT and CDR2 is FQNNGV. CDR3 in DNA: TGTGCCAGCAGCGGGACGCCCTCTGGAAACACCATATATTTT. Translation gives CASSGTPSGNTIYF.

There are a few counts of this clonotype. The CDR3 sequence: CASSLVKFVSGELFF. The DNA for the CDR3 is TGCGCCAGCAGCTTGGTTAAATTCGTCTCCGGGGAGCTGTTTTTT. The rearrangement joins TRBV5-1 to TRBJ2-2; D gene uncertain. Trimming left V 0 bases short and J 6 bases short, with 12 bases between. Germline values: CDR1 SGHRS, CDR2 YFSETQ. CDR3 length equals 15 residues.

This clonotype was seen repeatedly, ten times or more. The rearrangement uses TRBV2 and TRBJ2-7; TRBD1 matches at 8 bases. The J segment lost 5 bases and the V segment lost 1 base, leaving 10 bases of the junction unmatched. This CDR3 contains 16 residues. CDR1 and CDR2 (germline): SNHLY, FYNNEI. The CDR3 coding sequence is TGTGCCAGCAGTGAAGTCTCGACAGGGGTCGAAAACGAGCAGTACTTC. It specifies CASSEVSTGVENEQYF.

This clonotype was counted ten times or more. The chain recombines TRBV9 with TRBJ2-7, with TRBD2 matching over 8 bases. Germline-derived CDR1 and CDR2 are SGDLS and YYNGEE. This CDR3 is 15 amino acids long. V trimming: 4 bases; J trimming: 0 bases; junction bases outside the gene matches: 6. The CDR3 DNA reads TGTGCCAGCAGCTTAGCCGGGACTAGCTCCTACGAGCAGTACTTC. Translated, it gives CASSLAGTSSYEQYF.

This chain joins TRBV11-1 and TRBJ2-4; D unclear. CDR1 and CDR2 (germline): SGHAT, FQDESV (reference sequence). V was trimmed by 5 bases and J by 0 bases, leaving 26 bases between them. The CDR3 is made up of 20 amino acids. The CDR3 spells CASSPTRPGVAGIAKNIQYF. The CDR3 DNA is TGTGCCAGCAGCCCCACGCGCCCGGGCGTGGCAGGAATAGCCAAAAACATTCAGTACTTC.

V usage is TRBV20-1 and J usage is TRBJ2-6, with 8 bases aligning to TRBD1. Germline assignment: CDR1 DFQATT and CDR2 SNEGSKA (reference sequence). J lost 2 bases, V lost 7 bases, and 13 bases had no gene match. The CDR3 loop spans 17 amino acids. As DNA, the CDR3 is TGCAGTGTCAGCAAATGGACAGGGATCACTGGGGCCAACGTCCTGACTTTC. Amino acids: CSVSKWTGITGANVLTF.

This clonotype was observed a few times. The chain couples TRBV28 to TRBJ2-7; 10 nucleotides line up with TRBD2. Looked up from germline, CDR1 is MDHEN and CDR2 is SYDVKM. The J segment lost 4 bases and the V segment lost 8 bases, leaving 20 bases of the junction unmatched. The CDR3 consists of 18 residues. The CDR3 DNA follows: TGTGCCAGCGAAGGACAGGGCGCTAGCGGGAGTGCCATATACGAGCAGTACTTC. It encodes CASEGQGASGSAIYEQYF.

This clonotype showed up many times. This chain connects TRBV29-1 to TRBJ2-1; 8 bases line up with TRBD2. The CDR3 has 15 amino acids. The germline gives CDR1 SQVTM, CDR2 ANQGSEA. The V and J ends lost 6 bases and 1 base, in that order; junction bases with no gene match: 8. The CDR3 region is CSVGLAKRSYNEQFF. The CDR3 DNA follows: TGCAGCGTCGGACTAGCAAAGCGTTCCTACAATGAGCAGTTCTTC.

This clonotype was counted ten times or more. J is TRBJ1-5 and V is TRBV20-1; a weak D match, TRBD1 (6 bases). The V end was cut by 3 bases, the J end by 7 bases, with 19 bases between. The CDR3 consists of 15 residues. CDR1 and CDR2 from the germline V gene are DFQATT and SNEGSKA (reference sequence). The CDR3 DNA sequence: TGCAGTGCTAGTCTCGGGACAATGGTCAGCCAGCCCCAGCATTTT. Its translation: CSASLGTMVSQPQHF.

A few counts support this clonotype. The rearrangement uses TRBV5-1 and TRBJ2-5; unclear D gene. V gave up 7 bases and J gave up 5 bases, with 18 bases separating them. CDR1 is SGHRS and CDR2 is YFSETQ in the germline V gene. CDR3 size: 14 residues. CDR3 coding DNA: TGCGCCAGCGCTCATATTGGGTCTCAGGAGACCCAGTACTTC. Its protein is CASAHIGSQETQYF.

This clonotype appeared a few times. This sequence joins TRBV7-9 and TRBJ2-7; the D call may be TRBD1 or TRBD2 (6 bases each). Per the germline V gene, CDR1 is SEHNR and CDR2 is FQNEAQ (reference sequence). The CDR3 totals 15 residues. The V end lost 1 base, the J end lost 3 bases, and 13 bases lay between the germline ends. CDR3 sequence (DNA): TGTGCCAGCAGCTTAGGCGGGACAACCCGCTACGAGCAGTACTTC. This encodes CASSLGGTTRYEQYF.

V usage is TRBV5-1 and J usage is TRBJ2-1; 9 nucleotides match TRBD2. In germline, CDR1 is SGHRS, CDR2 YFSETQ. V was clipped by 2 bases and J by 0 bases; unmatched bases: 3. The CDR3 is made up of 16 amino acids. CDR3 sequence (DNA): TGCGCCAGCAGCTTTCTACTAGCGGGCTCCTACAATGAGCAGTTCTTC. It codes for CASSFLLAGSYNEQFF.

This clonotype was picked up many times. The chain recombines TRBV5-5 with TRBJ1-1, with D unclear. Germline CDR1 and CDR2: SGHKS and YYEKEE (reference sequence). V was shortened by 0 bases and J by 5 bases, with 17 bases between the two germline ends. CDR3 size: 16 residues. CDR3 bases: TGTGCCAGCAGCTTGGAGGTCTCGCCCCTGGGAACTGAAGCTTTCTTT. This sequence encodes CASSLEVSPLGTEAFF.

This clonotype was recorded at least ten times. The rearrangement uses TRBV4-3 and TRBJ2-2, with 8 bases fitting TRBD2. CDR1 is LGHNA and CDR2 is YSLEER in the germline V gene. CDR3 length equals 16 residues. V trimming: 0 bases; J trimming: 3 bases; junction bases outside the gene matches: 3. The CDR3 is CASSQEPGLDTGELFF. The CDR3 nucleotides read TGCGCCAGCAGCCAAGAGCCGGGACTAGACACCGGGGAGCTGTTTTTT.

This clonotype showed up just a few times. The V and J genes are TRBV7-6 and TRBJ2-3; 11 bases match TRBD2. Germline CDR1 is SGHVS and CDR2 is FNYEAQ. There are 18 residues in the CDR3. V lost 1 base to trimming and J lost 0 bases; unmatched junction nucleotides: 6. The CDR3 sequence is CASSLGLAGGLSTDTQYF. DNA for the CDR3: TGTGCCAGCAGCTTAGGCCTAGCGGGAGGACTAAGCACAGATACGCAGTATTTT. The variable domain in full, with the rest retrieved from reference TRBV7-6 and TRBJ2-3, is GAGVSQSPRYKVTKRGQDVALRCDPISGHVSLYWYRQALGQGPEFLTYFNYEAQQDKSGLPNDRFSAERPEGSISTLTIQRTEQRDSAMYRCASSLGLAGGLSTDTQYFGPGTRLTVL.

This clonotype was picked up a small number of times. The chain employs TRBV2 and TRBJ2-5; D possibly uses TRBD1 or TRBD2 (5 bases each). The CDR3 contains 15 residues. The V gene lost 3 bases and the J gene lost 5 bases, with 16 bases spanning the gap. Germline V gene lookup returns CDR1 SNHLY and CDR2 FYNNEI. The chain's CDR3 is CASSDGNQGLETQYF. The CDR3 nucleotides are TGTGCCAGCAGTGACGGGAACCAGGGTCTGGAGACCCAGTACTTC.